This TCR beta chain is from a study of T cell changes during pregnancy in multiple sclerosis. This clone was recorded a few times. Data came from immunoSEQ multiplex PCR; TCRdb stores just in-frame clones and leaves some out. The table shows about 66,000 clones, with 91% occurring only once. This CDR3 comprises 15 residues. Germline V gives CDR1 KGHSH, CDR2 LQKENI. J was trimmed by 2 bases and V by 4 bases; bases with no gene match: 6. This chain joins TRBV18 and TRBJ2-7; 9 bases are shared with TRBD1. The receptor's source is a female donor with multiple sclerosis, enrolled in a pregnancy study. Specimen: CD8+ T cells from peripheral blood mononuclear cells, collected before pregnancy. This CDR3 is CASSLGTGPTYEQYF. CDR3 DNA sequence: TGTGCCAGCTCACTTGGGACAGGGCCCACCTACGAGCAGTACTTC. Together with reference TRBV18 and TRBJ2-7, the CDR3 gives the full variable domain: NAGVMQNPRHLVRRRGQEARLRCSPMKGHSHVYWYRQLPEEGLKFMVYLQKENIIDESGMPKERFSAEFPKEGPSILRIQQVVRGDSAAYFCASSLGTGPTYEQYFGPGTRLTVT.